This T cell receptor (beta chain) derives from a study of cytomegalovirus exposure and HLA in healthy donors. Sequencing was performed with immunoSEQ multiplex PCR; in TCRdb, only in-frame clones are kept and a portion is missing. Of approximately 270,000 clones listed, over 75% are singletons. Source material: PBMCs. This clonotype was sampled from a man between 18 and 35 years old in good health and CMV-seropositive.

CDR3: CASSPTGSTYEQYF. For the CDR3, the DNA is TGTGCCAGTAGCCCGACGGGCAGTACCTACGAGCAGTACTTC. This chain links TRBV19 with TRBJ2-7, with D unresolved. V was shortened by 6 bases and J by 2 bases, with 14 bases between the two germline ends. Per the germline V gene, CDR1 is LNHDA and CDR2 is SQIVND (reference sequence). The CDR3 spans 14 residues.